These T cell receptor beta chains were read from a single sample in a study of blood T cells in healthy people across ages. MiXCR, run by TCRdb on the 5' RACE reads, gives a single entry per CDR3 protein. The table lists about 1.7 million distinct CDR3 sequences, 28% of them singletons. Sequences were obtained from blood. The receptors come from a woman aged 25-40 years in good health. Each CDR3 is given with its conserved first and last residue. Fields, in order: clone size, V gene, J gene, D gene, CDR3 DNA, CDR3 protein. A D gene is named only where the DNA matches it firmly. Clone size is not always given. Where it is, it says once, few, many or a class for expanded clones.

clone_size: few
v_call: TRBV20-1
j_call: TRBJ1-2
d_call: TRBD1
cdr3_nt: TGCGGACAGGGGAATGGCTACACCTTC
cdr3_aa: CGQGNGYTF

clone_size: NA
v_call: TRBV5-5
j_call: TRBJ2-5
d_call: TRBD1
cdr3_nt: TGTGCCAGCAGCTTCGGAACAGGGGGCTTCCGAGGAGAGACCCAGTACTTC
cdr3_aa: CASSFGTGGFRGETQYF

clone_size: few
v_call: TRBV5-5
j_call: TRBJ2-1
d_call: TRBD1
cdr3_nt: TGTGCCAGCAGCTTGGAACAGGGGTACAATGAGCAGTTCTTC
cdr3_aa: CASSLEQGYNEQFF

clone_size: few
v_call: TRBV7-2
j_call: TRBJ2-4
d_call: NA
cdr3_nt: TGTGCCAGCAGCCGGACCGATCTAGCCAAAAACATTCAGTACTTC
cdr3_aa: CASSRTDLAKNIQYF

clone_size: NA
v_call: TRBV13
j_call: TRBJ2-7
d_call: NA
cdr3_nt: TGTGCCAGCAGCCCTACGTCGAGTCCCTCCTACGAGCAGTACTTC
cdr3_aa: CASSPTSSPSYEQYF

clone_size: few
v_call: TRBV6-6
j_call: TRBJ1-2
d_call: NA
cdr3_nt: TGTGCCAGCATCGCTGGGGCCGGATACTATGGCTACACCTTC
cdr3_aa: CASIAGAGYYGYTF

clone_size: NA
v_call: TRBV5-1
j_call: TRBJ2-5
d_call: NA
cdr3_nt: TGCGCCAGCAGAACAGGGTATCGAGAGACCCAGTACTTC
cdr3_aa: CASRTGYRETQYF

clone_size: NA
v_call: TRBV3-1
j_call: TRBJ2-5
d_call: NA
cdr3_nt: TGTGCCAGCAGCCAAGGGGGCCTGTGGGAGACCCAGTACTTC
cdr3_aa: CASSQGGLWETQYF

clone_size: few
v_call: TRBV3-1
j_call: TRBJ1-1
d_call: NA
cdr3_nt: TGTGCCAGCAGCCATGGAGGGCTGGGTGCTTTCTTT
cdr3_aa: CASSHGGLGAFF

clone_size: NA
v_call: TRBV5-1
j_call: TRBJ2-1
d_call: TRBD1
cdr3_nt: TGCGCCAGCAGCTGGGGACAGAACAATGAGCAGTTCTTC
cdr3_aa: CASSWGQNNEQFF